One T cell receptor beta chain is described in this entry. What antigen it recognizes has not been identified. No qualities accompany the bases; no much larger clone lies one base away. These data belong to a study of Ad26.COV2.S vaccination and SARS-CoV-2 variants (dated by TCRdb to about 2021). The study in broad terms: Donors in the vaccine arm were drawn from COV1001, a phase I-IIa trial of Ad26.COV2.S in healthy adults that was multicentre, randomized, double-blind and placebo-controlled. Ad26.COV2.S was administered intramuscularly at 5 x 10^10 or 1 x 10^11 viral particles, either as a single shot or as two shots given 56 days apart. TCRbeta repertoire sequencing served as the tool for gauging how specific and how broad the SARS-CoV-2-reactive T cell receptors were following Ad26.COV2.S vaccination. A total of around 32 samples were included in the TCR-sequenced set, comprising around 19 Ad26.COV2.S vaccine recipients, 5 placebo recipients and 8 SARS-CoV-2 convalescent individuals. Trial participants were randomized into five groups of five, in which low-dose or high-dose Ad26.COV2.S was given once or twice, or placebo was given on both occasions. Investigators did not know the trial group allocation while performing experiments and assessing outcomes.

The immunoSEQ Assay was used to sequence TCRbeta CDR3 regions. After extraction, genomic DNA underwent amplification by bias-controlled multiplex PCR, followed by high-throughput sequencing. The paper's processing steps were these. To quantify the absolute abundance of every unique TCRbeta CDR3 region, sequences were collapsed and filtered. Usable DNA was measured by amplifying reference genes present in all nucleated cells, and TCRbeta template counts were normalized to that usable DNA to estimate T cell fraction. Repertoire TCRs were annotated as SARS-CoV-2-specific by exact matching of V gene, CDR3 amino acid sequence and J gene to a known reactive TCR set. MIRA supplied the reference SARS-CoV-2 TCR set, which was filtered for enrichment in COVID-19-positive ImmuneCODE repertoires so that public or cross-reactive TCRs were removed. Using the MIRA antigens, annotated TCRs were further analysed by specific ORF or by position within an ORF. Breadth was defined as the number of annotated unique rearrangements divided by the total number of unique productive rearrangements, and depth was defined as the summed frequency of the annotated unique rearrangements. TCR breadth was compared between groups using two-sided Wilcoxon rank-sum tests. Here the immuneACCESS table is served through TCRdb, limited to in-frame sequences with V and J called. Missing clones are a known gap in these copies; in checked studies unresolved V genes cover under half, and the rest lacks a known reason. That table furnishes V, J and clone size, whereas the DNA furnished D and trimming. The sample contains fewer than 400,000 clones, 70% to 90% of them found a single time. The ten largest clonotypes hold 3% to 4.5% of the sample.

Interpreted using the paper, the treatment or condition label stands for: about 20 received Ad26.COV2.S at low or high dose, single or two shots; about 5 received placebo; per-sample allocation not given. Repertoires of vaccine and placebo recipients were sequenced from samples collected on day 63 after the first injection. Cohort 1b enrolled some 25 adults aged 18-55 years at a single site in Boston, USA, between 29 July and 7 August 2020. Ad26.COV2.S consisted of a replication-incompetent adenovirus type 26 vector by which a prefusion-stabilized SARS-CoV-2 spike protein from the original Wuhan strain was expressed. Taken from the germline V gene (reference sequence), the CDR1 and CDR2 loops are LNHDA and SQIVND. The junction shows trimming of 3 bases on V and 9 bases on J, and the gene matches do not reach 15 bases of it. From the cysteine up to the phenylalanine, the CDR3 has a length of 17 residues. Of the read, only the CDR3 DNA is kept; its 51 bases are in frame from base 1.

What the study reported, not specific to this receptor: Comparable non-spike TCR breadth was observed between vaccine and placebo recipients, consistent with only spike being contained in the vaccine. Higher spike-specific TCR breadth was observed in Ad26.COV2.S recipients than in placebo recipients (P = 0.0014). It was noted by the authors that total T cell responses may have been underestimated by the TCR breadth and depth analyses. Substantial breadth of spike-specific CD8+ and CD4+ T cell responses was reported after vaccination. The study was not powered to compare responses between vaccine doses or regimens.

The sample here was peripheral blood, taken in a trial of Ad26.COV2.S vaccine versus placebo. The sequence joins TRBV19 to TRBJ1-5, with 9 central nucleotides matching TRBD1. The receptor's source is a person aged 18-65 years who received the Ad26.COV2.S COVID-19 vaccine or a placebo. The sequenced DNA: TGTGCCAGTAGTATGGCCCACAGCCGGGACAGGGTATTGCCCCAGCATTTT. The encoded protein is CASSMAHSRDRVLPQHF.